This T cell receptor (beta chain) was documented in a study of cytomegalovirus exposure and HLA in healthy donors. Study results and caveats: There were some public TCRs occurring in many donors, but most TCR sequences were rare. Analyses of presence/absence relied on an assumption of roughly uniform sequencing depth across donors.

V was clipped by 0 bases and J by 0 bases, with 13 bases between them. Looked up from germline, CDR1 is MGHRA and CDR2 is YSYEKL. The CDR3 contains 17 residues. Of note for this clone: Its antigen remains unknown.

It was with 60 Vbeta and 13 Jbeta primers that the PCR ran. Sequenced by immunoSEQ multiplex PCR; TCRdb stores in-frame clones only, minus some. The data show 95,000 to 150,000 clones, with roughly 80% seen just once and approximately 20% held by the top ten. The V gene is TRBV4-1, the J gene TRBJ2-3; TRBD2 is a possible D gene (6 bases). Sequenced sample: PBMCs. The receptor comes from a man aged 18 to 35 in good health and CMV-seropositive. The CDR3 DNA is TGCGCCAGCAGCCAAGAAATTCCAGGGACTAGCACAGATACGCAGTATTTT. Protein: CASSQEIPGTSTDTQYF.